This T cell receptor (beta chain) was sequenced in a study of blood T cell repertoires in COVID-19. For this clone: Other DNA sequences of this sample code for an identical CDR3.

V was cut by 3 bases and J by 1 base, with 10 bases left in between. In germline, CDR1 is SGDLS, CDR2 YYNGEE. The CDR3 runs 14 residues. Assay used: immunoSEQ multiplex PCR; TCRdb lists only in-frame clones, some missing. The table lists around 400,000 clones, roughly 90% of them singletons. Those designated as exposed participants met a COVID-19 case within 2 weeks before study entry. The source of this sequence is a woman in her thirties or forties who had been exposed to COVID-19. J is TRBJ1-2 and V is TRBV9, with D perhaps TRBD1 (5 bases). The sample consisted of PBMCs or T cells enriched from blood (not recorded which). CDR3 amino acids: CASSAGTGNYGYTF. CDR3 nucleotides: TGTGCCAGCAGCGCCGGGACTGGTAACTATGGCTACACCTTC.